This T cell receptor (beta chain) came from a study of blood T cells in healthy people across ages. General observations from the study: The authors considered diversity estimates from one million T cells to be underestimates. Per million T cells, the diversity of TCR beta decreased roughly linearly as age advanced.

Turning to this clonotype: Its antigen remains unidentified.

Total RNA, at least 5 micrograms per sample, was extracted from PBMCs. The second PCR ran about 6 to 11 cycles with a sample-barcoded 5' primer and J-beta primers. MiXCR, run by TCRdb on the 5' RACE reads, gives a single entry per CDR3 protein. This sample carries about 670,000 distinct CDR3 sequences, around 38% of them seen once, and the ten largest clones take approximately 29%. V was clipped by 1 base and J by 5 bases, with 13 bases between them. The CDR3 totals 15 residues. Germline values: CDR1 SGHTA, CDR2 FQGNSA. This chain links TRBV7-2 with TRBJ2-3; D tentatively reads TRBD1 or TRBD2 (7 bases each). The clonotype originates from an elderly man in good health. Input material: blood. The CDR3 DNA follows: TGTGCCAGCAGCTTAGGACAGGGACTAAAAGATACGCAGTATTTT. Protein sequence: CASSLGQGLKDTQYF.